This T cell receptor beta chain was profiled in a study of T cell changes during pregnancy in multiple sclerosis. The protocol was immunoSEQ multiplex PCR, while the TCRdb copy is restricted to in-frame clones and leaves out a portion. The sample lists about 83,000 clones; roughly 96% were seen once. Germline V gene data show CDR1 as SEHNR and CDR2 as FQNEAQ (reference sequence). The CDR3 extends over 16 amino acids. With 0 bases clipped from V and 7 bases from J, the junction kept 8 bases outside the gene matches. This sequence was found in a female donor with multiple sclerosis, enrolled in a pregnancy study. V usage is TRBV7-9 and J usage is TRBJ1-4, with TRBD1 matching over 7 bases. Sample: peripheral blood, taken in the second trimester of pregnancy. The CDR3 region has the DNA TGTGCCAGCAGCTTAGCGCGACAGGGCGCTAGTGAAAAACTGTTTTTT. As protein: CASSLARQGASEKLFF.